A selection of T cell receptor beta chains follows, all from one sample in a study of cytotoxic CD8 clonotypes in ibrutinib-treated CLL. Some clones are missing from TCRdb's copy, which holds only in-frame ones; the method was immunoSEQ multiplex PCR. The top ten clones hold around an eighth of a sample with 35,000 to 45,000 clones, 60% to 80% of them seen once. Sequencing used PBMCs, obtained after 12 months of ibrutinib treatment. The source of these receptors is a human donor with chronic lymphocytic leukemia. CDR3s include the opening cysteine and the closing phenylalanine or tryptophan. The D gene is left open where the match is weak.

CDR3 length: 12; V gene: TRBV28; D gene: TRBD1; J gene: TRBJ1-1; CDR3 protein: CASSSRGTEAFF
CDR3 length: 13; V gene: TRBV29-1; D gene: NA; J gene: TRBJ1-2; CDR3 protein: CSVTGAYDYGYTF
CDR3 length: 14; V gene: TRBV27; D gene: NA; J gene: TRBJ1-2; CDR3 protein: CASSSSGAYYGYTF
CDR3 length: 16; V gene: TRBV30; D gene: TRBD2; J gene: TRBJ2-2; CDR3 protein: CAWRSWTSVNTGELFF
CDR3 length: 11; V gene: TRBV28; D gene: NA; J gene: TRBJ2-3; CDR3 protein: CATLRANTQYF
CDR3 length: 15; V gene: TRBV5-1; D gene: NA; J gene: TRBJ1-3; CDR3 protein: CASSSMAGTGNTIYF
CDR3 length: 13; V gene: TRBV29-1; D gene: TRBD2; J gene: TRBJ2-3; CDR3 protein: CSVAELAEDTQYF
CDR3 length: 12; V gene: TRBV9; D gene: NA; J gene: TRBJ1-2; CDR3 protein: CASSPADYGYTF
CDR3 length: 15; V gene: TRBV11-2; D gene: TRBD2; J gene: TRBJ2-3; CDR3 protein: CASSLGGLFTDTQYF
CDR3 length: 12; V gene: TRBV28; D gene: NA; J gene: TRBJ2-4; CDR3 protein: CASSLAKNIQYF
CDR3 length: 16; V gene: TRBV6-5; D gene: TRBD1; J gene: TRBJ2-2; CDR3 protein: CASSYWRQGNTGELFF
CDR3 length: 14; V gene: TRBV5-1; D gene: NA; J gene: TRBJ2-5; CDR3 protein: CASSLVQGKETQYF
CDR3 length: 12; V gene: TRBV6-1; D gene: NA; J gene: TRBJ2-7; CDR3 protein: CASSEQTYEQYF
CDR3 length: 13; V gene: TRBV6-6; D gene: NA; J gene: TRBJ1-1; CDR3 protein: CASRQFTNTEAFF
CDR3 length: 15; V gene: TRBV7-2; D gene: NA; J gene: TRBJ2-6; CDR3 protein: CASSSALLGANVLTF
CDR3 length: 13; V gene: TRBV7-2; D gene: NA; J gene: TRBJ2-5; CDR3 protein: CASSLGGRETQYF
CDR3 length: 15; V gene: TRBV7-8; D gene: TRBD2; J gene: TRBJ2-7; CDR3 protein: CASSFGTSGPYEQYF
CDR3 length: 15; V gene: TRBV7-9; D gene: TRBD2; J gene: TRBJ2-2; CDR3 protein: CASSPSGRNTGELFF
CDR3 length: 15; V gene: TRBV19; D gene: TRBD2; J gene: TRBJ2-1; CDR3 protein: CASTLTSGGFNEQFF
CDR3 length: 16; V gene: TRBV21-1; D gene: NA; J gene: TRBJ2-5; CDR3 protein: CASSPYAQGAWETQYF
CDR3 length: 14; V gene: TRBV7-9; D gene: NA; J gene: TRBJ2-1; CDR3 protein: CASSPPQGLNEQFF
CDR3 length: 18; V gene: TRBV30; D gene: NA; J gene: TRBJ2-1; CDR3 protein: CAWSVNQGGQTGFNEQFF
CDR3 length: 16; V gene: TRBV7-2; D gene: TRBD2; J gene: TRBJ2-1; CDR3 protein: CASSFGGRLGYNEQFF
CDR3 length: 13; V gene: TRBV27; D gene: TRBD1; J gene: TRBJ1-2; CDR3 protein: CASTSGTGIGYTF
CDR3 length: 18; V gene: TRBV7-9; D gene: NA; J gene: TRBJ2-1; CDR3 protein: CASRRGGGTPPRNSEQFF
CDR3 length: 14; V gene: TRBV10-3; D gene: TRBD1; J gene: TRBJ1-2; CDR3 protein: CAMGGDRAFYGYTF
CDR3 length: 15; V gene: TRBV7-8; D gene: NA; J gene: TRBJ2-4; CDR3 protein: CASSNRLSQGNIQYF
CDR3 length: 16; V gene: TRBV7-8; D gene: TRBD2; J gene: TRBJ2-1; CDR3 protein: CASSSRRSGTYNEQFF
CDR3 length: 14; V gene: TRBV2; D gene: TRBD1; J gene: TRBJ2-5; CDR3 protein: CASRDRGLQETQYF
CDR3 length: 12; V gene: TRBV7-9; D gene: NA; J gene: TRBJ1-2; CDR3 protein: CASSHTPYGYTF
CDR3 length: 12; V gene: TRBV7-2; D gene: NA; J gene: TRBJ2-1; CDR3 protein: CASSLELAQQFF
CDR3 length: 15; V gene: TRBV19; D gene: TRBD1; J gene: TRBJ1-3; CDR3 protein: CASIPRTGVGNTIYF
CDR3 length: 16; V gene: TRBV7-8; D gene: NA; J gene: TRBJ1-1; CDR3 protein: CASSATWGRMNTEAFF
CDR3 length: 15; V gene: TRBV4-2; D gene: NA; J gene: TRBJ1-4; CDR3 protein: CASSQVGAANEKLFF
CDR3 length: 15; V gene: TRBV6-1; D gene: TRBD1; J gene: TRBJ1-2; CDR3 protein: CASSVEGAVNYGYTF